These 11 T cell receptor beta chains originate from one sample sequenced in a study of cytomegalovirus exposure and HLA in healthy donors. PCR employed 60 Vbeta and 13 Jbeta primers. Only in-frame clones appear in the TCRdb table, and some are missing; sequencing was by immunoSEQ multiplex PCR. The sample lists approximately 110,000 clones, roughly 74% occurring once. Sequenced sample: PBMCs. These receptors all stem from a man aged 40-49 years in good health and CMV-seronegative.

The chain has TRBV30 and TRBJ2-1; 9 bases are shared with TRBD2. Germline trimming cut 3 bases from V and 3 bases from J; bases unmatched to any gene: 6. CDR1 is GTSNPN, CDR2 SVGIG, per germline (reference sequence). The CDR3 loop spans 15 amino acids. In DNA form, the CDR3 reads TGTGCCTGGAGAACCCTAGCGGGGAGCTACAATGAGCAGTTCTTC. It is translated as CAWRTLAGSYNEQFF.

This clone is a singleton in its sample. This chain connects TRBV7-9 to TRBJ2-5, with no clear D. The ends were cut back, 2 bases at V and 2 bases at J, with 9 bases in the middle. The CDR3 sequence is 14 residues long. CDR1 is SEHNR, CDR2 FQNEAQ, per germline (reference sequence). CDR3 sequence (DNA): TGTGCCAGCAGCTTAATCCAGGCACAAGAGACCCAGTACTTC. Residues: CASSLIQAQETQYF.

V usage is TRBV5-4 and J usage is TRBJ2-3; TRBD2 matches 9 bases. V lost 3 bases and J lost 1; bases outside the gene matches: 9. CDR1 is SGHNT, CDR2 YYREEE, per germline (reference sequence). CDR3 size: 17 residues. The CDR3 sequence is CASSWAWVAGGTDTQYF. CDR3 sequence (DNA): TGTGCCAGCAGCTGGGCCTGGGTAGCGGGGGGCACAGATACGCAGTATTTT. Complete variable domain (other parts from reference TRBV5-4 and TRBJ2-3): ETGVTQSPTHLIKTRGQQVTLRCSSQSGHNTVSWYQQALGQGPQFIFQYYREEENGRGNFPPRFSGLQFPNYSSELNVNALELDDSALYLCASSWAWVAGGTDTQYFGPGTRLTVL.

This clone showed up just once. This sequence joins TRBV5-4 and TRBJ1-1, with 12 positions matching TRBD1. Trimming took 4 bases from V and 4 from J; bases not matched to a gene: 11. CDR1 and CDR2 from the germline V gene are SGHNT and YYREEE (reference sequence). The CDR3 has 17 amino acids. The CDR3 reads CASSPGTGGGFFTEAFF. CDR3 DNA: TGTGCCAGCAGCCCCGGGACAGGGGGCGGATTCTTCACTGAAGCTTTCTTT.

The rearrangement links TRBV19 to TRBJ1-1; 7 bases fit TRBD1. Germline V gene sequence: CDR1 LNHDA, CDR2 SQIVND (reference sequence). The V gene end was trimmed by 5 bases and the J gene end by 2 bases; junction bases not matched to a gene: 8. This CDR3 spans 15 amino acids. The CDR3: CASSPQTGKNTEAFF. The CDR3 bases are TGTGCCAGTAGTCCCCAGACAGGGAAAAACACTGAAGCTTTCTTT.

With regard to this clone: At one of its ends the junction is not consistent with the germline gene, which may arise from a read error. This chain joins TRBV7-7 and TRBJ2-5; tentatively, D is TRBD1 (5 bases). The CDR3 totals 14 residues. CDR1 and CDR2 (germline): SSHAT, FNYEAQ (reference sequence). DNA for the CDR3: TGTGCTAGCAGCCAAACAGGTCTCCAAGAGACCCAGTACTTC. Protein product: CASSQTGLQETQYF.

J is TRBJ1-2 and V is TRBV29-1; no firm D call. V shed 6 bases and J shed 4 bases, with 21 bases lying between them. There are 15 residues in the CDR3. CDR1 and CDR2 (germline): SQVTM, ANQGSEA. CDR3 in DNA: TGCAGCGTCCGCCCAGAAAGCGTCAGCTCCTATGGCTACACCTTC. Translated: CSVRPESVSSYGYTF.

J is TRBJ1-1 and V is TRBV7-3, with 8 nucleotides matching TRBD1. Looked up from germline, CDR1 is SGHTA and CDR2 is FQGTGA. The CDR3 has 13 amino acids. The J segment lost 4 bases and the V segment lost 6 bases, leaving 4 bases of the junction unmatched. The CDR3 reads CASRYQGATEAFF. CDR3 nucleotides: TGTGCCAGCAGGTATCAGGGGGCCACTGAAGCTTTCTTT.

The gene calls are TRBV6-5 and TRBJ1-1, with a weak D call TRBD1 (6 bases). Germline V gene data show CDR1 as MNHEY and CDR2 as SVGAGI. The CDR3 length is 13 residues. The V end was cut by 0 bases, the J end by 7 bases, with 9 bases between. The DNA of the CDR3 is TGTGCCAGCAGTTACTCGAGAGGGGGTGAAGCTTTCTTT. The encoded protein is CASSYSRGGEAFF.

The chain is built from TRBV4-2 and TRBJ2-3; TRBD2 matches at 10 bases. The ends lost 0 bases at V and 7 bases at J; junction bases unmatched: 7. Germline CDR1 reads LGHNA; CDR2 reads YNFKEQ. The CDR3 runs to 16 residues. As DNA, the CDR3 is TGTGCCAGCAGCCAAGAGCCTAGCGGGGGTTTGAATACGCAGTATTTT. Translated, it gives CASSQEPSGGLNTQYF.

The J gene is TRBJ1-2, the V gene TRBV12-5; possible D gene TRBD1, 6 bases. The CDR3 is 13 residues long. The V end lost 8 bases, the J end lost 4 bases, and 14 bases lay between the germline ends. Germline CDR1 LGHNT, CDR2 FRNRAP. The CDR3 DNA reads TGTGCTAGTACACCGGACAGTGCCTATGGCTACACCTTC. Protein: CASTPDSAYGYTF.